This T cell receptor beta chain is from a study of T cell responses to AZD1222 COVID-19 vaccine. This CDR3 has 16 residues. Trimming removed 4 bases at V and 0 bases at J, with 13 bases between. CDR1 SGHRS and CDR2 YFSETQ come from the germline V gene. Here immunoSEQ multiplex PCR was the method, and the copy in TCRdb shows in-frame clones only, minus some. The sample records fewer than 110,000 clones, around nine tenths being singletons. The specimen comprised peripheral blood, sampled on day 0 of AZD1222 vaccination. The gene calls are TRBV5-1 and TRBJ1-4, with D tentatively TRBD1 (5 bases). The clonotype comes from an adult in good health. The CDR3 region has the DNA TGCGCCAGCAGCCCGCAGGGAGGGGCAACTAATGAAAAACTGTTTTTT. As protein: CASSPQGGATNEKLFF.